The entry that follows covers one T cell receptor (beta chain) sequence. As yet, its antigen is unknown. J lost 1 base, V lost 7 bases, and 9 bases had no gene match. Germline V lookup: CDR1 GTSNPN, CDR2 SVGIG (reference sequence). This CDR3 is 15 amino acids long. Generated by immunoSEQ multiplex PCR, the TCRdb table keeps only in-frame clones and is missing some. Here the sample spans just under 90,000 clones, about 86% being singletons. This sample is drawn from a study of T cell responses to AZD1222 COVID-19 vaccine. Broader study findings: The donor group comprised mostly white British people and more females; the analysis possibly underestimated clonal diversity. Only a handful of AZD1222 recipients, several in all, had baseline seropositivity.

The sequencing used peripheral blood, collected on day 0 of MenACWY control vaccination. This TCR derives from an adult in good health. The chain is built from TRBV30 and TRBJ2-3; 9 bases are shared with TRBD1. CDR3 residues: CASKLRTGGTDTQYF. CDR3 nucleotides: TGTGCCTCCAAATTAAGGACAGGGGGCACAGATACGCAGTATTTT.